This passage covers 5 T cell receptor beta chains from one sample sequenced in a study of identifying expanded T cells in peripheral blood (dated by TCRdb to between 2018 and 2020). Receptors were amplified or captured by the immunoSEQ multiplex PCR assay. Imported from immuneACCESS, the table was reduced by TCRdb to in-frame sequences with V and J called. These copies leave out some clones; in studies compared against another copy, an unresolved V gene accounts for under half, and the cause of the remainder is not known. For this sample the table gives 100,000 to 150,000 clones, of which 86% were detected only once. The ten largest clones capture approximately 8.9% of the sample. The sequencing sample was made of blood. The source is a person aged 18 to 75 in good health.

This clone was observed a few times. The chain employs TRBV5-1 and TRBJ2-2; 9 nucleotides line up with TRBD2. From germline, CDR1 is SGHRS and CDR2 YFSETQ. The CDR3 is 16 residues long. With 5 bases clipped from V and 7 bases from J, the junction kept 12 bases outside the gene matches. The CDR3 DNA reads TGCGCCAGCAGGACTAGCGGAACCCCCCGGCACGGGGAGCTGTTTTTT. Its translation is CASRTSGTPRHGELFF.

Notes on this clone: One end of the junction is discordant with germline, which a read error may explain. V usage is TRBV28 and J usage is TRBJ2-5; the D gene could be TRBD1 or TRBD2 (6 bases each). The CDR3 has 13 amino acids. Germline loops: CDR1 MDHEN, CDR2 SYDVKM. CDR3 in DNA: TGTGCCAGCACCGGTTCCTGGAAAGCCGGGGGCCACTTC. Amino acids: CASTGSWKAGGHF.

The V call is TRBV5-8, the J call TRBJ1-2; TRBD1 matches at 8 bases. CDR3 length: 16 amino acids. Germline CDR1 SGHTS, CDR2 YDEGEE. With V trimmed by 3 bases and J by 2 bases, 9 bases remained unmatched. In DNA form, the CDR3 reads TGTGCCAGCAGCTGGGACCGGGACAGGTTCAACTATGGCTACACCTTC. Residues: CASSWDRDRFNYGYTF. Full variable domain (outside the CDR3, taken from reference TRBV5-8 and TRBJ1-2): EAGVTQSPTHLIKTRGQQATLRCSPISGHTSVYWYQQALGLGLQFLLWYDEGEERNRGNFPPRFSGRQFPNYSSELNVNALELEDSALYLCASSWDRDRFNYGYTFGSGTRLTVV.

The gene calls are TRBV6-1 and TRBJ2-3, with 12 bases matching TRBD2. Trimming at V came to 7 bases and at J to 6 bases, leaving 8 bases not matched to a gene. Germline V gives CDR1 MNHNS, CDR2 SASEGT. This CDR3 has 15 amino acids. The CDR3 protein is CASMQLAGGRDTQYF. Written as DNA, the CDR3 is TGTGCCAGCATGCAACTAGCGGGGGGACGGGATACGCAGTATTTT.

V is TRBV7-2 and J is TRBJ2-1; D is unclear. The length of the CDR3 is 15 residues. V was cut by 3 bases and J by 2 bases, with 11 bases left in between. CDR1 and CDR2 from the germline V gene are SGHTA and FQGNSA. This CDR3 reads CASSFGPGTYNEQFF. CDR3 DNA sequence: TGTGCCAGCAGCTTTGGCCCCGGCACCTACAATGAGCAGTTCTTC.